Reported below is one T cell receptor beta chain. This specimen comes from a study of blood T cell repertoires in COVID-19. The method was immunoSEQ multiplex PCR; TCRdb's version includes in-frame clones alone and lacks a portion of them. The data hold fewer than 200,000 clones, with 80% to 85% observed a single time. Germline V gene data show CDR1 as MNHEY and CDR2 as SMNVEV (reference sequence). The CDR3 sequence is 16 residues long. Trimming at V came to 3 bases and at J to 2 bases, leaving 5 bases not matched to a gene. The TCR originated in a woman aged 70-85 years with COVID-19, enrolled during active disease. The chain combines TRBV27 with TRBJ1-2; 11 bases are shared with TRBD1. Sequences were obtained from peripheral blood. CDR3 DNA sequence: TGTGCCAGCAGTTTTGGACAGGGGGCGGGAAACTATGGCTACACCTTC. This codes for CASSFGQGAGNYGYTF.